Reported below is one T cell receptor beta chain. TCRdb keeps only in-frame clones here, not all; method: immunoSEQ multiplex PCR. Here the sample spans more than 150,000 clones, under 95% being singletons. This record belongs to a study of T cell responses to AZD1222 COVID-19 vaccine. This CDR3 contains 15 residues. Unmatched junction bases numbered 7, after V lost 3 bases and J lost 7 bases. Germline lookup yields CDR1 LGHDT and CDR2 YNNKEL (reference sequence). The chain couples TRBV3-1 (or the pseudogene TRBV3-2) to TRBJ1-4, with 8 bases aligning to TRBD1. This clonotype originated in an adult who received the AZD1222 COVID-19 vaccine. Sequencing was performed on peripheral blood, taken 28 days after the second AZD1222 dose. The DNA for the CDR3 is TGTGCCAGCAGCCAGACTGGACAGGGTGTTGAAAAACTGTTTTTT. Its translation: CASSQTGQGVEKLFF.